This entry lists 7 T cell receptor beta chains sequenced from one sample in a study of OX40 agonist ivuxolimab in advanced cancers. Data came from immunoSEQ multiplex PCR; TCRdb stores just in-frame clones and leaves some out. The data contain roughly 80,000 clones, 90% of them singletons. The specimen was CD4+ or CD8+ T cells sorted from blood, collected in a trial of the OX40 agonist ivuxolimab. These receptors originate from an adult with an advanced solid tumor such as melanoma, head and neck, liver or kidney cancer.

The chain combines TRBV7-9 with TRBJ2-7; TRBD1 is a possible D gene (7 bases). The V and J ends lost 5 bases and 3 bases respectively, with 17 bases between them. Looked up from germline, CDR1 is SEHNR and CDR2 is FQNEAQ (reference sequence). There are 15 residues in the CDR3. The CDR3 bases are TGTGCCAGCAGCCAGGGGGGACTGGCAATCTACGAGCAGTACTTC. Protein sequence: CASSQGGLAIYEQYF.

The gene calls are TRBV5-6 and TRBJ2-3, with 8 bases identical to TRBD2. The V and J ends lost 9 bases and 5 bases, in that order; junction bases with no gene match: 14. The CDR3 is 15 amino acids. The germline V gene encodes CDR1 SGHDT and CDR2 YYEEEE. The CDR3 is CATARYGTRGDTQYF. The CDR3 DNA reads as TGTGCCACCGCTAGGTACGGGACTAGAGGAGATACGCAGTATTTT.

The sample holds one count of this clone. V is TRBV2 and J is TRBJ1-5, with D perhaps TRBD1 (6 bases). From germline, CDR1 is SNHLY and CDR2 FYNNEI. Trimming took 0 bases from V and 0 from J, leaving 12 bases between them. The length of the CDR3 is 17 residues. The CDR3 region is CASSEARRGYSNQPQHF. CDR3 nucleotide sequence: TGTGCCAGCAGTGAAGCCCGCAGGGGCTATAGCAATCAGCCCCAGCATTTT.

The rearrangement links TRBV11-3 to TRBJ1-2; TRBD1 is a possible D gene (6 bases). Germline V lookup: CDR1 SGHNT, CDR2 YENEEA. This CDR3 is 12 amino acids long. V was clipped by 5 bases and J by 8 bases, with 12 bases between them. CDR3 bases: TGTGCCAGCAGCCCCGGGACAAAAGGCTACACCTTC. As protein: CASSPGTKGYTF. Drawing the rest from reference TRBV11-3 and TRBJ1-2, the complete variable domain is EAGVVQSPRYKIIEKKQPVAFWCNPISGHNTLYWYLQNLGQGPELLIRYENEEAVDDSQLPKDRFSAERLKGVDSTLKIQPAELGDSAVYLCASSPGTKGYTFGSGTRLTVV.

This clone was detected only once. The chain has TRBV4-3 and TRBJ1-2; tentative D call: TRBD1 (6 bases). Trimming removed 1 base at V and 4 bases at J, with 16 bases between. CDR3 length: 16 residues. CDR1 is LGHNA, CDR2 YSLEER, per germline. In DNA, the CDR3 is TGCGCCAGCAGCCAAGTCAGACAGGTAGTGGGCTATGGCTACACCTTC. Its translation is CASSQVRQVVGYGYTF.

As concerns this clone: The sample contains more than one DNA sequence encoding this CDR3. The chain couples TRBV18 to TRBJ1-1; D call uncertain. The germline V gene has CDR1 KGHSH and CDR2 LQKENI. V lost 2 bases, J lost 1 base, and 5 bases lay in between. This CDR3 contains 13 residues. CDR3 loop: CASSPTENTEAFF. CDR3 nucleotide sequence: TGTGCCAGCTCACCAACAGAGAACACTGAAGCTTTCTTT.

This clone was observed a single time. V gene TRBV7-3 combines with J gene TRBJ2-5, with 9 bases identical to TRBD2. Germline-derived CDR1 and CDR2 are SGHTA and FQGTGA. CDR3 length equals 16 residues. The ends lost 2 bases at V and 1 base at J; junction bases unmatched: 5. The DNA of the CDR3 is TGTGCCAGCAGCTTACTGCTAGCGGGGTTCCAAGAGACCCAGTACTTC. Translating gives CASSLLLAGFQETQYF. Using reference TRBV7-3 and TRBJ2-5 for the parts outside the CDR3, the full variable domain is GAGVSQTPSNKVTEKGKYVELRCDPISGHTALYWYRQSLGQGPEFLIYFQGTGAADDSGLPNDRFFAVRPEGSVSTLKIQRTERGDSAVYLCASSLLLAGFQETQYFGPGTRLLVL.